One T cell receptor (beta chain) is described in this entry. Antigen: not known. The sample is drawn from a study of graft-versus-host responses after intestinal transplantation. Across the whole study: Isolated intestinal, liver-intestinal, or multivisceral transplants were what recipients had. Each patient got anti-thymocyte globulin induction, then tacrolimus and steroids for around three years.

Notes on the study in general: Patients with graft-donor T cell macrochimerism had high graft-versus-host to host-versus-graft clonal ratios in allografts.

The V end lost 3 bases, the J end lost 5 bases, and 13 bases lay between the germline ends. The CDR3 length is 13 residues. Germline values: CDR1 GTSNPN, CDR2 SVGIG (reference sequence). This table comes from immunoSEQ multiplex PCR, and its TCRdb copy is limited to in-frame clones, with some not included. The sample records over 65,000 clones, 91% being singletons. The rearrangement uses TRBV30 and TRBJ1-2; D is ambiguous. Sequenced here: unstimulated CD8+ T cells sorted from spleen or lymph node cells, sampled before transplant. The clonotype originates from a human donor who was the organ donor for an intestinal transplant. CDR3 nucleotides: TGTGCCTGGAGGGACCCGGGATGGTATGGCTACACCTTC. Protein: CAWRDPGWYGYTF.